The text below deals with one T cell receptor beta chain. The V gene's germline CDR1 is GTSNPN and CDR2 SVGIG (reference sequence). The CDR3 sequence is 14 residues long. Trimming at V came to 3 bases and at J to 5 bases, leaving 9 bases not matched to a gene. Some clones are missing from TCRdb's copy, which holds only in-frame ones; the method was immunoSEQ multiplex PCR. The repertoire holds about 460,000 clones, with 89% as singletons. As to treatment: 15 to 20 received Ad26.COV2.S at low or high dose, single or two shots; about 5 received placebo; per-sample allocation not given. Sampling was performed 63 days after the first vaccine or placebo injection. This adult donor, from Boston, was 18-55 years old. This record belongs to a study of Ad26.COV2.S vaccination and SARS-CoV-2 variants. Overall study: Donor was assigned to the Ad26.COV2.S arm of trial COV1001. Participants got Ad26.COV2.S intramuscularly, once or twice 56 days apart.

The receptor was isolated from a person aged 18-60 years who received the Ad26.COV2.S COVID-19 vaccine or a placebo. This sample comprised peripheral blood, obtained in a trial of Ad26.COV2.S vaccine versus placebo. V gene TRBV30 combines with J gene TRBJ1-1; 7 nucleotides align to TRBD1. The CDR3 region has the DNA TGTGCCTGGAGGTCGCAGGGGGGGGTGACTGAAGCTTTCTTT. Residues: CAWRSQGGVTEAFF.